What follows describes a single TCR beta chain. Per the original data handling: Scientists estimated how many nucleated cells there were by amplifying reference gene primers. Some clones are missing from TCRdb's copy, which holds only in-frame ones; the method was immunoSEQ multiplex PCR. V, J and clone size were drawn from that table, and D and trimming were deduced from the DNA. This sample yields about 130,000 clones, of which less than 90% are seen a single time; 25% to 30% belongs to the top ten. This record belongs to a study of blood T cell repertoires in COVID-19. Study-level background: From the United States, Italy and Spain came samples of acute and convalescent COVID-19. Sources were T cells, B-cell-depleted T cells, or PBMCs; the material itself was cDNA or gDNA.

The ends were cut back, 10 bases at V and 3 bases at J, with 12 bases in the middle. CDR1 ENHRY and CDR2 SYGVKD come from the germline V gene. The CDR3 sequence is 12 residues long. The V call is TRBV10-3, the J call TRBJ2-5, with D possibly TRBD2 on 5 matching bases. This TCR was sampled from a woman of 80 years or more with acute or convalescent COVID-19. The specimen sequenced was peripheral blood. CDR3 in amino acids: CATRGLEETQYF. The CDR3 bases are TGTGCCACCCGGGGTTTGGAAGAGACCCAGTACTTC.